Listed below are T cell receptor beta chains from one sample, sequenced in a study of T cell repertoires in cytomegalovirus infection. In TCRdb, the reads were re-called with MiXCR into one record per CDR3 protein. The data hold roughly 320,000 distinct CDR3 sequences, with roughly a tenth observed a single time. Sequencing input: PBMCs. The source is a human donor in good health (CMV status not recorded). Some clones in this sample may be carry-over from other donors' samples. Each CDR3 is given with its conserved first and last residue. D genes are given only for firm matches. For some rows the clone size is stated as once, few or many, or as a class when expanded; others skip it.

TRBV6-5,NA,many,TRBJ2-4,TGTGCCAGCAGTTACTCGGGGGCGATAGGGGACAAAAACATTCAGTACTTC,CASSYSGAIGDKNIQYF
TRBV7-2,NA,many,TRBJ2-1,TGTGCCAGCAGCTTAGACAGTTACAATGAGCAGTTCTTC,CASSLDSYNEQFF
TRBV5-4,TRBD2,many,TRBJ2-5,TGTGCCAGCAGCGACAGCGGGGGGTTTCAAGAGACCCAGTACTTC,CASSDSGGFQETQYF
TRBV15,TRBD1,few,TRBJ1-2,TGTGCCACCAGCGGACGGACAGGGAGCTATGGCTACACCTTC,CATSGRTGSYGYTF
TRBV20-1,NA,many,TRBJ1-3,TGCAGTGCTAGAGCAGGGGTTTCGAGTGGAAACACCATATATTTT,CSARAGVSSGNTIYF
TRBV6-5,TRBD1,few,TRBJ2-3,TGTGCCAGCAGTTACCCCGGACAGGGGAGAGATACGCAGTATTTT,CASSYPGQGRDTQYF
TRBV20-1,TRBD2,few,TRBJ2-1,TGCAGTGCTAGAGGGAGGACGCCCGGGACTAGCGGGGGGCTTACCTACAATGAGCAGTTCTTC,CSARGRTPGTSGGLTYNEQFF
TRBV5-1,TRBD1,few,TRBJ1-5,TGCGCCAGCAGCTTGGAGGCAGGGGGTCAGCCCCAGCATTTT,CASSLEAGGQPQHF
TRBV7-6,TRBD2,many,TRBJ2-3,TGTGCCAGCAGCTCGGGACTAGCGGGGGGGTTGGATACGCAGTATTTT,CASSSGLAGGLDTQYF
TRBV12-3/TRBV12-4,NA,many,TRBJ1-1,TGTGCCAGCAGTTTTGGCGTCGGCACTGAAGCTTTCTTT,CASSFGVGTEAFF
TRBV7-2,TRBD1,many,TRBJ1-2,TGTGCCAGCAGCCGTAACAACGACAGGGCTAGCGGCTACACCTTC,CASSRNNDRASGYTF
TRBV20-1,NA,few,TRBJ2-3,TGCAGTGCCCACTCGGCGGGGGCCCCAGATACGCAGTATTTT,CSAHSAGAPDTQYF
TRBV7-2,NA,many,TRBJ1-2,TGTGCCAGCAGCCAGGGAGCGGGGGTGGGCTACACCTTC,CASSQGAGVGYTF
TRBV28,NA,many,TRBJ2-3,TGTGCCAGCAGTTCGCGCGGCAGTCGCACAGATACGCAGTATTTT,CASSSRGSRTDTQYF
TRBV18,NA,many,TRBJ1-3,TGTGCCAGCTCACCAAGCGCCTCAGGCTACACCATATATTTT,CASSPSASGYTIYF
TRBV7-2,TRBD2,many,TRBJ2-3,TGTGCCAGCAGCTTAGAGTGGCTAGCGGGGGCCGGGGGTACGCAGTATTTT,CASSLEWLAGAGGTQYF
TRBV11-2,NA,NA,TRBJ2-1,TGTGCCAGCAGCTTGGGCAGGGCCTATTACAATGAGCAGTTCTTC,CASSLGRAYYNEQFF
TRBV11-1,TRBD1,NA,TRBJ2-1,TGTGCCAGCAGCTTCCGAGGGGGCGCGGCCTACAATGAGCAGTTCTTC,CASSFRGGAAYNEQFF
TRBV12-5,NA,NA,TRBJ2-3,TGTGCTAGTGCCAACCCCCCTACGCAGTATTTT,CASANPPTQYF
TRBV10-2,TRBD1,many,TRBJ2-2,TGCGCCAGCAGTTTGACAGGGGGATCACCCGGGGAGCTGTTTTTT,CASSLTGGSPGELFF
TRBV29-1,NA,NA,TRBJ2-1,TGCAGCGAAGTGGGGGTGGAAAATGAGCAGTTCTTC,CSEVGVENEQFF
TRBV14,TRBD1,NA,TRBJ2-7,TGTGCCAGCAGCCAAGAATCGAAACAGGGGTTATACGAGCAGTACTTC,CASSQESKQGLYEQYF
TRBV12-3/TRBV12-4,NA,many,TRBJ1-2,TGTGCCAGCAGCCCCGGCGGAGGGGGGTGGGGCTACACCTTC,CASSPGGGGWGYTF
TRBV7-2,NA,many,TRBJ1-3,TGTGCCAGCAGCGTTGGGACGGTGAAAAACACCATATATTTT,CASSVGTVKNTIYF
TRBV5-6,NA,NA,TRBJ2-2,TGTGCCAGCAGCTTGAGGCTGACGAACACCGGGGAGCTGTTTTTT,CASSLRLTNTGELFF
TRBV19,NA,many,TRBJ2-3,TGTGCCAGTAGTGCTCGGTCTAGCACAGATACGCAGTATTTT,CASSARSSTDTQYF
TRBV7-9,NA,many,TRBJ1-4,TGTGCCAGCAGCCTAACCCGGGGCAGAACAACTAATGAAAAACTGTTTTTT,CASSLTRGRTTNEKLFF
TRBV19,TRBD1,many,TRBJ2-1,TGTGCCAGTAGTCGGGGACAGGGGGAGGGGTCCAATGAGCAGTTCTTC,CASSRGQGEGSNEQFF
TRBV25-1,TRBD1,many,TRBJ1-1,TGTGCCAGCAGTTCAACAGGGGGCGGGTGGACTGAAGCTTTCTTT,CASSSTGGGWTEAFF
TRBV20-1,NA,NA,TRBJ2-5,TGCAGTGCTCCACAGGCTAGGGGGGGGGCTGCAGAGACCCAGTACTTC,CSAPQARGGAAETQYF
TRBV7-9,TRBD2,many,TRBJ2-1,TGTGCCAGCAGCCCCTTCGCTAGCGGGGGGTCTTACAATGAGCAGTTCTTC,CASSPFASGGSYNEQFF